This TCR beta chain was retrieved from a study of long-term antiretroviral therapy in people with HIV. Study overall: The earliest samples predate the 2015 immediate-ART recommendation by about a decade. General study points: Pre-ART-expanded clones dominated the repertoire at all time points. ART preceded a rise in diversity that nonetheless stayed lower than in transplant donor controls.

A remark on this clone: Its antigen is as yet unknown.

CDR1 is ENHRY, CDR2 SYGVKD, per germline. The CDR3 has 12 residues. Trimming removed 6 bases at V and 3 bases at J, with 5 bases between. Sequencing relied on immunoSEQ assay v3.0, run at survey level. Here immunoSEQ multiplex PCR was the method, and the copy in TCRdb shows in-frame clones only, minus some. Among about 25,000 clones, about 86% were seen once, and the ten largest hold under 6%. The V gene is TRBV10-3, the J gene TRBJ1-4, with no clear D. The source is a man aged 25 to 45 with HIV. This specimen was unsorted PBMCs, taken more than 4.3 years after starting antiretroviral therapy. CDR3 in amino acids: CAIRGANEKLFF. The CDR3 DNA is TGTGCCATCAGAGGAGCTAATGAAAAACTGTTTTTT.